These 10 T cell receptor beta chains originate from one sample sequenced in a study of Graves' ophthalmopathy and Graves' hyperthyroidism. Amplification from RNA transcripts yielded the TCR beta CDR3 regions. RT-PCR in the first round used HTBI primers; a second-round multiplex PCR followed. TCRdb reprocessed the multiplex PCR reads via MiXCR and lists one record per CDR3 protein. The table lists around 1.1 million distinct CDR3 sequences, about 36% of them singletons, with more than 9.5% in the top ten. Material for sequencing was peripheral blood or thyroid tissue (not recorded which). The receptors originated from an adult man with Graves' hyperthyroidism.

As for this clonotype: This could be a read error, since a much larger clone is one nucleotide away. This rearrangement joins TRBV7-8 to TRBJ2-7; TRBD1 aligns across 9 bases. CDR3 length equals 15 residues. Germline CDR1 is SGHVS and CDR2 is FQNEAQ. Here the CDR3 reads CAGSSGTGFDYEQYF. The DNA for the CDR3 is TGTGCCGGCAGCTCCGGGACAGGGTTTGACTACGAGCAGTACTTC.

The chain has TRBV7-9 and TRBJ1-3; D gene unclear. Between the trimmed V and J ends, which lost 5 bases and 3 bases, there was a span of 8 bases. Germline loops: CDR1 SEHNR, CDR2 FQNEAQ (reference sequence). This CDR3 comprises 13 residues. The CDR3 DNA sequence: TGTGCCAGCAGCCCCCAGGTTGGAAACACCATATATTTT. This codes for CASSPQVGNTIYF.

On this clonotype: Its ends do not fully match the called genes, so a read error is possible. The CDR3 DNA reads as TGTGCCAGCAGCTTGAGAACGGGACACCCGTACCAAGGGACCCAGTACTTC. Protein: CASSLRTGHPYQGTQYF. The V call is TRBV14, the J call TRBJ2-5, with D possibly TRBD1 on 6 matching bases. The CDR3 sequence is 17 residues long. The V gene's germline CDR1 is SGHDN and CDR2 FVKESK. Together with reference TRBV14 and TRBJ2-5, the CDR3 gives the full variable domain: EAGVTQFPSHSVIEKGQTVTLRCDPISGHDNLYWYRRVMGKEIKFLLHFVKESKQDESGMPNNRFLAERTGGTYSTLKVQPAELEDSGVYFCASSLRTGHPYQGTQYFGPGTRLLVL.

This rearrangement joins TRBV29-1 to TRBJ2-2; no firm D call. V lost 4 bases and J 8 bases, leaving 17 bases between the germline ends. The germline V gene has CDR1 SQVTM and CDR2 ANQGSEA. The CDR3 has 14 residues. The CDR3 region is CSVASVPNAGELFF. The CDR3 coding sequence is TGCAGCGTTGCTTCGGTTCCCAACGCGGGGGAGCTGTTTTTT.

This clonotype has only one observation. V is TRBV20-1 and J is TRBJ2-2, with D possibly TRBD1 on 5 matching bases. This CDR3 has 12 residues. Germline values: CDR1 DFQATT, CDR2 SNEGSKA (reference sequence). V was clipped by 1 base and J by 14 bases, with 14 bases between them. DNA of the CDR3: TGCAGTGCTAGAGGTATAAGGCAGGGCCTGTTTTTT. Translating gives CSARGIRQGLFF.

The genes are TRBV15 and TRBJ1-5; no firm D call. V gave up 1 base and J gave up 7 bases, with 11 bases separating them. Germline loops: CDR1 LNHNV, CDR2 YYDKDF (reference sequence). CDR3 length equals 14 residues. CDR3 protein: CATSRGGYGQPQHF. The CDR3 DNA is TGTGCCACCAGCAGAGGAGGGTATGGGCAGCCCCAGCATTTT.

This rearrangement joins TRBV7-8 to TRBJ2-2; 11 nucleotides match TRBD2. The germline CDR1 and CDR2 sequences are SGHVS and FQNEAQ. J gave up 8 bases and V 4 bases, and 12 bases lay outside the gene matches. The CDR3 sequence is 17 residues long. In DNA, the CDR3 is TGTGCCAGCAGCTCCCTCGAGGCTAGCGGGAGGTTGGGGGAGCTGTTTTTT. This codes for CASSSLEASGRLGELFF.

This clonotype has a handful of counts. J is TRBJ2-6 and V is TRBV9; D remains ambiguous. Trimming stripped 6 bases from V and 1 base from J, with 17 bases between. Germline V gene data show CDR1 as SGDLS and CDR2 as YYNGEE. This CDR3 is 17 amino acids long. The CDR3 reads CASTTIARWSGANVLTF. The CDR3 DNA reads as TGTGCCAGCACAACCATAGCCCGGTGGTCTGGGGCCAACGTCCTGACTTTC.

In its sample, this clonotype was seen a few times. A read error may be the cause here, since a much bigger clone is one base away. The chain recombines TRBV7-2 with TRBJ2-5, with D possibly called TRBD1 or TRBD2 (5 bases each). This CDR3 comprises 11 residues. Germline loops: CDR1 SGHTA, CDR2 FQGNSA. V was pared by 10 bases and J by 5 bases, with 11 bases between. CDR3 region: CANWWGETQYF. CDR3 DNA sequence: TGTGCCAACTGGTGGGGGGAGACCCAGTACTTC.

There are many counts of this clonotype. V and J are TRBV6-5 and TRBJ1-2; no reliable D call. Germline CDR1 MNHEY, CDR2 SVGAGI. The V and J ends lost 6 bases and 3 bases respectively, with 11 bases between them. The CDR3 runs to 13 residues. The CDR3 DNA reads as TGTGCCAGCAGAAGGGAGACGGACTATGGCTACACCTTC. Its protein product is CASRRETDYGYTF.